The clone carrying this T cell receptor beta chain occurred a few times. Its antigen remains unidentified. CDR1 KGHSH and CDR2 LQKENI come from the germline V gene. The V end was cut by 3 bases, the J end by 11 bases, with 13 bases between. This CDR3 has 12 amino acids. 5'RACE primed from the constant segment yielded TCR alpha and TCR beta cDNA libraries bearing sample barcodes and UMIs. TCRdb redid the calling of the 5' RACE reads with MiXCR, one entry per CDR3 protein. This sample yields more than 350,000 distinct CDR3 sequences, of which 16% are seen a single time; around a fifth belongs to the top ten. This sample stems from a study of T-cell memory formation after mild COVID-19. Study-wide points: Second-wave clones reaching peak frequency on day 37 lacked confirmed SARS-CoV-2 specificity. Detection of some responders pre-infection suggested pre-existing cross-reactive memory T cells participated. Clones shrinking between day 15 and 85 showed a balanced CD4/CD8 split, and those that grew later tilted toward CD4+.

Sequencing was performed on PBMCs or a T cell subset sorted from them (not recorded which). This TCR was sampled from a man aged 18 to 30 who had mild COVID-19 (a few samples of this study predate the infection). Cell type and time point are not known. The V call is TRBV18, the J call TRBJ1-1, with D perhaps TRBD1 (5 bases). The CDR3 loop reads CASSPGRVVAFF. CDR3 DNA sequence: TGTGCCAGCTCACCCGGCAGGGTGGTCGCTTTCTTT. Using reference TRBV18 and TRBJ1-1 for the parts outside the CDR3, the full variable domain is NAGVMQNPRHLVRRRGQEARLRCSPMKGHSHVYWYRQLPEEGLKFMVYLQKENIIDESGMPKERFSAEFPKEGPSILRIQQVVRGDSAAYFCASSPGRVVAFFGQGTRLTVV.